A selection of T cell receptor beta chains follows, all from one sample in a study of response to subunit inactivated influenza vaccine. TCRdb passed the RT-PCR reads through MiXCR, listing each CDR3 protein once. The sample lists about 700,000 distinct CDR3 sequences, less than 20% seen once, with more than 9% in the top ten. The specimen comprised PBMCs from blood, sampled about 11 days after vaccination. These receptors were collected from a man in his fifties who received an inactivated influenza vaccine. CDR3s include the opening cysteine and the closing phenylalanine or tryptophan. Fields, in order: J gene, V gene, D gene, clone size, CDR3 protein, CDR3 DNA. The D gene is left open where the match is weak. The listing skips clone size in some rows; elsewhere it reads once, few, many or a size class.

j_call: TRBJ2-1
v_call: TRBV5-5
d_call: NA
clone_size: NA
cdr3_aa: CASSLESGQFHEQFF
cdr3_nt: TGTGCCAGCAGCTTGGAAAGTGGACAGTTTCATGAGCAGTTCTTC

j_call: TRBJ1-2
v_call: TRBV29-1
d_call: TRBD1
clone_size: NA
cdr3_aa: CSVNDRDATNYGYTF
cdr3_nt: TGCAGCGTTAATGACAGGGATGCCACTAACTATGGCTACACCTTC

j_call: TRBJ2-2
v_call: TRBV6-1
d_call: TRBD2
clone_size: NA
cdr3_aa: CASSTGTNAGELFF
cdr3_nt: TGTGCCAGCAGTACCGGGACTAACGCCGGGGAGCTGTTTTTT

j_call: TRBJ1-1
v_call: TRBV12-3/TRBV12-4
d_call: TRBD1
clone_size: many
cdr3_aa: CASSGQGFSEAFF
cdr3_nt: TGTGCCAGCAGTGGACAGGGATTTTCTGAAGCTTTCTTT

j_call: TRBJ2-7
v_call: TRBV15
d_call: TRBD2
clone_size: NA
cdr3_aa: CATSLGLAEYEQYF
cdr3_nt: TGTGCCACCAGCCTGGGGCTAGCGGAATACGAGCAGTACTTC

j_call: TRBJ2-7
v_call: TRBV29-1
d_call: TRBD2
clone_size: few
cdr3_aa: CSVEDGGLAGIYEQYF
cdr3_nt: TGCAGCGTTGAAGATGGTGGGCTAGCGGGAATCTACGAGCAGTACTTC

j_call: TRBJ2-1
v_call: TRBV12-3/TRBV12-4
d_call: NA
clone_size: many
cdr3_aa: CASSPAWNPRNEQFF
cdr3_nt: TGTGCCAGCAGTCCCGCGTGGAACCCCCGCAATGAGCAGTTCTTC

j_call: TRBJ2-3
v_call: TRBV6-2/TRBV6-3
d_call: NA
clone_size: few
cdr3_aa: CASSRPFDSTDTQYF
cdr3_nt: TGTGCCAGCAGTCGACCCTTCGATAGCACAGATACGCAGTATTTT

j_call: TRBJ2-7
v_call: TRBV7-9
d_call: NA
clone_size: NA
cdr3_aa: CASSLGGAAEQYF
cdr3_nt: TGTGCCAGCAGCTTAGGAGGGGCGGCCGAGCAGTACTTC

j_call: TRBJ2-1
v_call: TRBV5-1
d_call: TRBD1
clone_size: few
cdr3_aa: CASSLTGQGSYEQFF
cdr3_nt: TGCGCCAGCAGCTTGACCGGACAGGGTAGCTATGAGCAGTTCTTC

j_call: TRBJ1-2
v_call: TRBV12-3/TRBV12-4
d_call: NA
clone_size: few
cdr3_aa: CASSRNRFGYTF
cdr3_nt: TGTGCCAGCAGCCGAAACAGGTTTGGCTACACCTTC

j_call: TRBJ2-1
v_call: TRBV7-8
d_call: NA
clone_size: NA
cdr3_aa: CASSFGGPPWDEQFF
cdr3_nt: TGTGCCAGCAGCTTTGGGGGGCCACCATGGGATGAGCAGTTCTTC

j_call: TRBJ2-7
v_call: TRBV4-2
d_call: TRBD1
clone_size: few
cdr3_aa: CASSQHRGSYEQYF
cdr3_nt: TGTGCCAGCAGCCAACACAGGGGATCCTACGAGCAGTACTTC

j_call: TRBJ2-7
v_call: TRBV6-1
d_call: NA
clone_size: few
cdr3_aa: CASSVFQGLSYEQYF
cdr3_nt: TGTGCCAGCAGTGTCTTCCAGGGTTTATCCTACGAGCAGTACTTC

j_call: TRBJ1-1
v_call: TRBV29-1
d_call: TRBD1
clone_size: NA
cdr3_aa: CSATPGQGASVTEAFF
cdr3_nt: TGCAGCGCCACGCCGGGACAGGGGGCAAGTGTGACTGAAGCTTTCTTT

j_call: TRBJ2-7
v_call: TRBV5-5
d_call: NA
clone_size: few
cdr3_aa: CASSLIPGRAYEQYF
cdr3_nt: TGTGCCAGCAGCCTAATCCCCGGACGTGCCTACGAGCAGTACTTC

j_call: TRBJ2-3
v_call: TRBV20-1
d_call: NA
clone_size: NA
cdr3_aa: CSALGPGSTDTQYF
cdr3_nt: TGCAGTGCTTTAGGCCCCGGCTCGACAGATACGCAGTATTTT

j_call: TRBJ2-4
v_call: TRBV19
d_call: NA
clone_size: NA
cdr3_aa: CAISIQGNIQYF
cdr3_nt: TGTGCCATTAGTATCCAGGGTAACATTCAGTACTTC

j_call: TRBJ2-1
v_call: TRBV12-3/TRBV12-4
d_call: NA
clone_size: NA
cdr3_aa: CASSFSAALEQFF
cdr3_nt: TGTGCCAGCAGTTTTTCGGCAGCCCTTGAGCAGTTCTTC

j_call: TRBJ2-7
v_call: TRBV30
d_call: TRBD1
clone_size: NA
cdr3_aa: CAWSVAGGPYEQYF
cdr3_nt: TGTGCCTGGAGTGTAGCAGGGGGCCCCTACGAGCAGTACTTC

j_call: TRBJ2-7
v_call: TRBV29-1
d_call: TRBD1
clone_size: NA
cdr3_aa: CSALGTGSYEQYF
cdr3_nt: TGCAGCGCTTTAGGGACAGGGTCCTACGAGCAGTACTTC

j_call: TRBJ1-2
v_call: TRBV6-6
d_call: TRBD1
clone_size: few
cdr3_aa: CASTVTGGDGYTF
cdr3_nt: TGTGCCAGCACCGTGACAGGGGGCGATGGCTACACCTTC

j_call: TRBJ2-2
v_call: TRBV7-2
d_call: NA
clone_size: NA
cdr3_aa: CASSRPTGTGELFF
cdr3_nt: TGTGCCAGCAGCCGTCCCACAGGGACCGGGGAGCTGTTTTTT

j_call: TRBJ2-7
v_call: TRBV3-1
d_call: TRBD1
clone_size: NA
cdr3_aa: CASSHGTGRNEQYF
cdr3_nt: TGTGCCAGCAGCCACGGGACAGGGAGGAACGAGCAGTACTTC

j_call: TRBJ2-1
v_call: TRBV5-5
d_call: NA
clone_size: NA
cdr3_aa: CASSLGAGTINEQFF
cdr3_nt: TGTGCCAGCAGCTTGGGAGCAGGGACGATCAATGAGCAGTTCTTC

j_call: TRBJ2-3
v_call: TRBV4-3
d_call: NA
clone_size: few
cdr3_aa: CASSQEGGTDTQYF
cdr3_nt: TGCGCCAGCAGCCAAGAAGGGGGCACAGATACGCAGTATTTT

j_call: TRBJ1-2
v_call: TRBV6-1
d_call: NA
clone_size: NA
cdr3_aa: CASSEAGYQNYGYTF
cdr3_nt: TGTGCCAGCAGTGAAGCTGGCTATCAGAACTATGGCTACACCTTC

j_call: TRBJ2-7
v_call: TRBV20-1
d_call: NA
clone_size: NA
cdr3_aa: CSADQDWQEPHEQYF
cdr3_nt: TGCAGTGCCGATCAGGACTGGCAGGAGCCCCACGAGCAGTACTTC

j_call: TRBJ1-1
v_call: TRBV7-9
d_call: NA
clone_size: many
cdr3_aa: CASTPGGRTEAFF
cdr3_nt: TGTGCCAGCACCCCAGGCGGTAGGACTGAAGCTTTCTTT

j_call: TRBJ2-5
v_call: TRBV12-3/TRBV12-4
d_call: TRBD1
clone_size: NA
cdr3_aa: CASSRGTGFFQETQYF
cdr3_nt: TGTGCCAGCAGCCGAGGGACAGGATTTTTCCAAGAGACCCAGTACTTC

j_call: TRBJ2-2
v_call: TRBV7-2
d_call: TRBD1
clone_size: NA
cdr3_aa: CASSGQVFTGELFF
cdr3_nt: TGTGCCAGCAGCGGACAGGTTTTCACCGGGGAGCTGTTTTTT

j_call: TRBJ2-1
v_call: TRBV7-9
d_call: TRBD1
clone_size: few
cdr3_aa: CASRPRTGSSYNEQFF
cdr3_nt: TGTGCCAGCAGACCCCGGACAGGGAGCTCCTACAATGAGCAGTTCTTC

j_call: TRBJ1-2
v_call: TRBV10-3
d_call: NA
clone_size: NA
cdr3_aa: CAITLQGNYGYTF
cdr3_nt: TGTGCCATCACTCTCCAGGGGAACTATGGCTACACCTTC

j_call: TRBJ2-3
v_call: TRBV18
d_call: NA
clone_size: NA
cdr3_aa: CASSPPLGGGDTQYF
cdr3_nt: TGTGCCAGCTCACCACCGTTGGGAGGCGGAGATACGCAGTATTTT

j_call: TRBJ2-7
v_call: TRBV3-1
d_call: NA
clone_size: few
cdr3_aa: CASSQGGMGRLETEQYF
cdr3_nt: TGTGCCAGCAGCCAAGGGGGAATGGGACGACTAGAAACCGAGCAGTACTTC

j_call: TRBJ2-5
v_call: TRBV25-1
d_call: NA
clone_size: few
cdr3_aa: CASSEAGRSEETQYF
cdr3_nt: TGTGCCAGCAGTGAGGCAGGGAGGTCGGAGGAGACCCAGTACTTC

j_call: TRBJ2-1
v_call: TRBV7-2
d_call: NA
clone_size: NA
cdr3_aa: CASSYNWGAEGNEQFF
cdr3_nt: TGTGCCAGCAGCTATAACTGGGGGGCCGAAGGCAATGAGCAGTTCTTC

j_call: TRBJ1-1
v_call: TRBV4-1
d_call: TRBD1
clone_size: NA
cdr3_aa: CASSLSREGARTEAFF
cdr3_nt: TGCGCCAGCAGCCTCTCAAGAGAGGGGGCGAGGACTGAAGCTTTCTTT

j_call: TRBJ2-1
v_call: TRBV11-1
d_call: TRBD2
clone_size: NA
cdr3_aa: CASRLLWASGLSSYNEQFF
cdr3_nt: TGTGCCAGCAGACTGCTCTGGGCTAGCGGGTTGAGCTCCTACAATGAGCAGTTCTTC

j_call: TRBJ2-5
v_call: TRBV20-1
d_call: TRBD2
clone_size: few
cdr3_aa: CSAETGLAGEGTQYF
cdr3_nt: TGCAGTGCCGAAACCGGACTAGCGGGAGAGGGGACCCAGTACTTC

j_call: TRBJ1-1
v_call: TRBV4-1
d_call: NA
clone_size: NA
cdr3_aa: CASSQAVWGTEAFF
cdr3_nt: TGCGCCAGCAGCCAAGCTGTTTGGGGCACTGAAGCTTTCTTT

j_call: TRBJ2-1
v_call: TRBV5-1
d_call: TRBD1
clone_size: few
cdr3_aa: CASSPGQGFGNEQFF
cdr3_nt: TGCGCCAGCAGCCCCGGACAGGGCTTTGGCAATGAGCAGTTCTTC

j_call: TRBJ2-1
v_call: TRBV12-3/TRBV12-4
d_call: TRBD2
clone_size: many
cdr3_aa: CASIISMAGVAREQFF
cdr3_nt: TGTGCCAGCATTATCTCAATGGCGGGGGTGGCGCGGGAGCAGTTCTTC

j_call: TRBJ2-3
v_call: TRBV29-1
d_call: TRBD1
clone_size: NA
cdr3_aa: CSVEIPGQGATDTQYF
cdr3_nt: TGCAGCGTTGAAATCCCGGGACAGGGGGCGACAGATACGCAGTATTTT

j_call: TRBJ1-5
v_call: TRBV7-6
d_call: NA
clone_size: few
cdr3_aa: CASSPGGENQPQHF
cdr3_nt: TGTGCCAGCAGCCCCGGTGGGGAAAATCAGCCCCAGCATTTT